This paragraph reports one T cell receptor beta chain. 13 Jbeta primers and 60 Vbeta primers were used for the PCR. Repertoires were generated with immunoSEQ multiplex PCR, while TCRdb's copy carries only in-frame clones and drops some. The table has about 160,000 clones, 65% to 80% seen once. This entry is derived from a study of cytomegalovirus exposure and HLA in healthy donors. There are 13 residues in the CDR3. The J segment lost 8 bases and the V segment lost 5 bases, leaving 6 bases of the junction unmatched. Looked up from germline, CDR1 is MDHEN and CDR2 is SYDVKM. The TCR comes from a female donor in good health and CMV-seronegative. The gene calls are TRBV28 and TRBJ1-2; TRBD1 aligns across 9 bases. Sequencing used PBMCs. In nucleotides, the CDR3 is TGTGCCAGCAGTGGGGGACAGGGTCCCGGCTACACCTTC. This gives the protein CASSGGQGPGYTF.